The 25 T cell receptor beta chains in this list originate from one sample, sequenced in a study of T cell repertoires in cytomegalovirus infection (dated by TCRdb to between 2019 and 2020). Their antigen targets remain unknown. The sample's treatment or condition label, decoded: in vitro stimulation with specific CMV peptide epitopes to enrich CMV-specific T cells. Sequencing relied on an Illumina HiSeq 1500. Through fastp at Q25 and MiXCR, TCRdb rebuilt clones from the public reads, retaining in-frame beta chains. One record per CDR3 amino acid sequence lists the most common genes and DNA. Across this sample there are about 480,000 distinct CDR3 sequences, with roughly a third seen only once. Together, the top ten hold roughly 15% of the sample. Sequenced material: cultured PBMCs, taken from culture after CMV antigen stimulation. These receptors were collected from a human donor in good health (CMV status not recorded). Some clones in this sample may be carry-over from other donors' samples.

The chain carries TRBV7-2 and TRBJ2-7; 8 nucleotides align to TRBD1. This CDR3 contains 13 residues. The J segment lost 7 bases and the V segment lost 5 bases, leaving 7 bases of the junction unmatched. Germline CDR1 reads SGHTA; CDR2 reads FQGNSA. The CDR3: CASSPDREWEQYF. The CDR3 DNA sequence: TGTGCCAGCAGCCCGGACAGGGAGTGGGAGCAGTACTTC.

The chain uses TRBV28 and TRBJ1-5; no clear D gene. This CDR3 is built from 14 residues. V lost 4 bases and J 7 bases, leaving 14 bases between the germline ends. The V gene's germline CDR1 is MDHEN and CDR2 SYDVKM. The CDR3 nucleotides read TGTGCCAGCAGTTCCCCCCGGGTTCGGCAGCCCCAGCATTTT. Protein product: CASSSPRVRQPQHF.

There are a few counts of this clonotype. The CDR3 here is CASSTTPGASIKRYEQYF. CDR3 DNA: TGTGCCAGCAGTACAACCCCCGGGGCATCAATTAAACGCTACGAGCAGTACTTC. This sequence joins TRBV27 and TRBJ2-7; the D gene could be TRBD1 or TRBD2 (5 bases each). The germline gives CDR1 MNHEY, CDR2 SMNVEV (reference sequence). Trimming took off 5 bases at V and 3 bases at J, with 26 bases between the two ends. The CDR3 length is 18 residues.

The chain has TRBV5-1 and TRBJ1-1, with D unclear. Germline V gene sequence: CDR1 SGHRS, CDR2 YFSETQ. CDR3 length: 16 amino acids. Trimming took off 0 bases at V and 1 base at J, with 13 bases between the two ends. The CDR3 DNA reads TGCGCCAGCAGCTTGGCCAATGTTCAGCCGAACACTGAAGCTTTCTTT. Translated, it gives CASSLANVQPNTEAFF.

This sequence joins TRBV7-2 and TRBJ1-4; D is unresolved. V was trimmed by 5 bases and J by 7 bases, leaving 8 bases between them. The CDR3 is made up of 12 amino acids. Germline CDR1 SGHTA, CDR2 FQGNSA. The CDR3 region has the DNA TGTGCCAGCAGCCCTATGGTTGAAAAACTGTTTTTT. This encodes CASSPMVEKLFF.

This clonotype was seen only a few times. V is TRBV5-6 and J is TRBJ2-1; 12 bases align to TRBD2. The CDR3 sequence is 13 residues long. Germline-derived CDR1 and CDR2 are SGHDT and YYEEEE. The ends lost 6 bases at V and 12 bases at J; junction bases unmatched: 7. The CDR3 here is CASIASGRAGQFF. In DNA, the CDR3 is TGTGCCAGCATTGCTAGCGGGAGGGCCGGGCAGTTCTTC.

CDR3 residues: CASSRFWGTNEKLFF. The CDR3 DNA is TGTGCCAGTAGTCGATTTTGGGGGACTAATGAAAAACTGTTTTTT. V usage is TRBV19 and J usage is TRBJ1-4; D is possibly TRBD1 (5 bases). CDR1 and CDR2 from the germline V gene are LNHDA and SQIVND (reference sequence). Trimming removed 5 bases at V and 2 bases at J, with 12 bases between. This CDR3 comprises 15 residues. The full variable domain, rest sourced from reference TRBV19 and TRBJ1-4, is DGGITQSPKYLFRKEGQNVTLSCEQNLNHDAMYWYRQDPGQGLRLIYYSQIVNDFQKGDIAEGYSVSREKKESFPLTVTSAQKNPTAFYLCASSRFWGTNEKLFFGSGTQLSVL.

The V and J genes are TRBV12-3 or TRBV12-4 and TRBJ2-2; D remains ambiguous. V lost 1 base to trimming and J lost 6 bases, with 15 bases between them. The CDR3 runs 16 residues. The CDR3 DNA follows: TGTGCCAGCAGTTTAGTCGCCAGGACCTTTTCCGGGGAGCTGTTTTTT. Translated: CASSLVARTFSGELFF.

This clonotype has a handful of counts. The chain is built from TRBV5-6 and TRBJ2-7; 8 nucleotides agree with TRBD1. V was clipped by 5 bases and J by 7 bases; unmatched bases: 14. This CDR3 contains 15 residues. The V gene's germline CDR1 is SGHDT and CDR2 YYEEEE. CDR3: CASSSISLTGVEQYF. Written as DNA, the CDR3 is TGTGCCAGCAGTTCGATCTCCCTGACAGGGGTTGAGCAGTACTTC. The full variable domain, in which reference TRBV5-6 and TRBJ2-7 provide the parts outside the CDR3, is DAGVTQSPTHLIKTRGQQVTLRCSPKSGHDTVSWYQQALGQGPQFIFQYYEEEERQRGNFPDRFSGHQFPNYSSELNVNALLLGDSALYLCASSSISLTGVEQYFGPGTRLTVT.

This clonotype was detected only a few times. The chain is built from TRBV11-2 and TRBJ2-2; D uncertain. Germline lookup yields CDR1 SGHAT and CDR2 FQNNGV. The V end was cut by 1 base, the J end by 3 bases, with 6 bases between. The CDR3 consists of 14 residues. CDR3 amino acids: CASSLVDYTGELFF. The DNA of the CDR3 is TGTGCCAGCAGCTTAGTAGACTACACCGGGGAGCTGTTTTTT.

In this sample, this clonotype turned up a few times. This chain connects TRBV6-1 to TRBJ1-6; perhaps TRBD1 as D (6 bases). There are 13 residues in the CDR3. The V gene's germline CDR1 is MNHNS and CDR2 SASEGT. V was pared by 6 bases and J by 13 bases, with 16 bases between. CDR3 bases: TGTGCCAGCAGCCAGGGGTTCTCTAGTCCCCTCCACTTT. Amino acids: CASSQGFSSPLHF.

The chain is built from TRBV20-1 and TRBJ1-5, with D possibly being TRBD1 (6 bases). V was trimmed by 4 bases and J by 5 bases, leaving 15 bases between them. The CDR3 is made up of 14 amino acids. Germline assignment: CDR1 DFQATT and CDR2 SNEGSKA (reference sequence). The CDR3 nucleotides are TGCAGTGCTACCCCGCCCGCAGGGGATCAGCCCCAGCATTTT. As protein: CSATPPAGDQPQHF.

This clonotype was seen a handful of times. In DNA, the CDR3 is TGTGCCAGCAGATCGGACAGCCTCAATCAGCCCCAGCATTTT. It codes for CASRSDSLNQPQHF. The rearrangement links TRBV6-1 to TRBJ1-5, with a possible D match to TRBD1 (6 bases). This CDR3 has 14 residues. Germline CDR1 reads MNHNS; CDR2 reads SASEGT. The germline V and J ends were trimmed by 6 bases and 3 bases, with 12 bases remaining between them.

CDR3 DNA: TGTGCCAGCTCACCACCGTGGTCGGCGGGAGAGGCAGATACGCAGTATTTT. This codes for CASSPPWSAGEADTQYF. The chain joins TRBV18 to TRBJ2-3, with 7 nucleotides matching TRBD2. Per the germline V gene, CDR1 is KGHSH and CDR2 is LQKENI. The V and J ends lost 0 bases and 4 bases, in that order; junction bases with no gene match: 10. This CDR3 region has 17 residues.

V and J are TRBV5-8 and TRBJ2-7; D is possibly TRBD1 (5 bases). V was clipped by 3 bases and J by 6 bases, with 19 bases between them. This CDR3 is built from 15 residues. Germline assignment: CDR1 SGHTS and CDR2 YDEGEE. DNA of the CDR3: TGTGCCAGCAGCTCTATAGGGCCAGGGCGATTCGAGCAGTACGTC. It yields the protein CASSSIGPGRFEQYV.

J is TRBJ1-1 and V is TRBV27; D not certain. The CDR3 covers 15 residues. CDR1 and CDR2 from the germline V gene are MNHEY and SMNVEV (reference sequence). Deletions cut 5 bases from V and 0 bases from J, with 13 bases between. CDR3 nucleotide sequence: TGTGCCAGCAGTGAGCGGAGAGGGTTGAACACTGAAGCTTTCTTT. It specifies CASSERRGLNTEAFF.

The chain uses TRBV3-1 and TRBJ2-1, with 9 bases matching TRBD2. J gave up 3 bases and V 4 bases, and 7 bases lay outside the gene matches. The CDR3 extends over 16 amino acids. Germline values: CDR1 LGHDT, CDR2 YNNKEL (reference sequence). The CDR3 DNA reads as TGTGCCAGCAGCCCAGATCTAGCGGGGAGCTACAATGAGCAGTTCTTC. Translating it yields CASSPDLAGSYNEQFF.

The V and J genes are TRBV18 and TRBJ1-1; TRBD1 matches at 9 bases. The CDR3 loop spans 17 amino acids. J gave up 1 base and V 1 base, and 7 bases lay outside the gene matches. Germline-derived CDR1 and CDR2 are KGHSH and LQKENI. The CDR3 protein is CASSPRGGQGRNTEAFF. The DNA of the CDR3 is TGTGCCAGCTCACCACGTGGGGGACAGGGCAGGAACACTGAAGCTTTCTTT.

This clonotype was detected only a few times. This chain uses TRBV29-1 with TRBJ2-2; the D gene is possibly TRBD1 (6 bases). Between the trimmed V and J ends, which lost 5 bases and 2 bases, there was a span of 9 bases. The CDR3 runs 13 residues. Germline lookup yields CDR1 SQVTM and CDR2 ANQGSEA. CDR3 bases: TGCAGCGTTTGGGACACCAACACCGGGGAGCTGTTTTTT. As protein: CSVWDTNTGELFF.

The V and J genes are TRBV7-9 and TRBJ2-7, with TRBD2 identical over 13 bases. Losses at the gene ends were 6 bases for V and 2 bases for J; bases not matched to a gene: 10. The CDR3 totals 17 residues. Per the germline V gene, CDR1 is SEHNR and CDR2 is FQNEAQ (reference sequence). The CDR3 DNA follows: TGTGCCAGCAGTTCGGGACTAGCGGGACGGATTACCTACGAGCAGTACTTC. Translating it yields CASSSGLAGRITYEQYF.

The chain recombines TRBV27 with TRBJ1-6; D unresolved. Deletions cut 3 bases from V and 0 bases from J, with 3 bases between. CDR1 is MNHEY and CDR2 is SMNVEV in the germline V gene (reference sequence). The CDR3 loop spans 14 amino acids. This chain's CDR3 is CASSFNSYNSPLHF. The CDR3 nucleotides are TGTGCCAGCAGTTTCAACTCCTATAATTCACCCCTCCACTTT.

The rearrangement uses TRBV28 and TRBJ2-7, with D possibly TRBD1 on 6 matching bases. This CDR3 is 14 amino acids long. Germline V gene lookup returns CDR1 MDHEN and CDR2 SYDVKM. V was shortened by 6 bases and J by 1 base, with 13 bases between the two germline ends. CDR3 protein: CASRARGYSYEQYF. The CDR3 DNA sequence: TGTGCCAGCAGGGCGAGGGGGTATTCCTACGAGCAGTACTTC.

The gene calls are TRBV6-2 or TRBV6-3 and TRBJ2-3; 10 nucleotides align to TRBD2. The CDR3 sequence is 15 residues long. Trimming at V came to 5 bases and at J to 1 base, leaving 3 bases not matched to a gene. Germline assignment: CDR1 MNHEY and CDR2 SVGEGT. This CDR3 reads CASSGLADRTDTQYF. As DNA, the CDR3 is TGTGCCAGCAGTGGACTAGCGGACCGCACAGATACGCAGTATTTT.

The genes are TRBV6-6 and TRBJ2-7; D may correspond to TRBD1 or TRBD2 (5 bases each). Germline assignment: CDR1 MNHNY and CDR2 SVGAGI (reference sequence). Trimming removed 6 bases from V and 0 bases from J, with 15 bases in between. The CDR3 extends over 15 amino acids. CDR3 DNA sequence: TGTGCCAGCAGGAGGGGCGTAGCGCCCTCCTACGAGCAGTACGTC. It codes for CASRRGVAPSYEQYV.

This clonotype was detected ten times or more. The CDR3 nucleotides are TGTGCCAGCAGCCCGTTGTTGGATACGCAGTATTTT. It yields the protein CASSPLLDTQYF. The chain joins TRBV28 to TRBJ2-3; D gene uncertain. Germline V CDR1 and CDR2: MDHEN, SYDVKM. CDR3 length: 12 amino acids. Deletions cut 6 bases from V and 6 bases from J, with 10 bases between.